This T cell receptor beta chain was documented in a study of post-analysis software for immune sequencing data (dated by TCRdb to between 2014 and 2016). Notes on the research overall: The recorded disease courses included relapsing-remitting, secondary progressive and progressive-relapsing multiple sclerosis, and some patients had no subtype annotation. The patient repertoires were set against around ten previously published healthy control repertoires from donors whose ages ranged from 6 to 25 years. A subset of samples was prepared in parallel using single-end sample barcoding, then pooled and co-amplified after Illumina adapter ligation. What the research found in general, with its limitations: The control group was slightly older than the multiple sclerosis patient group. Direct clustering with F measure revealed strong co-clustering of samples prepared in the same batch, which led to a batch-effect correction. Significantly lower normalized Chao1 diversity was found in multiple sclerosis patients than in controls, suggesting substantial peripheral T-cell clonal expansion. Significantly higher frequencies in patients than in controls were found for about five TRBV segments, including TRBV5-6, TRBV5-1 and TRBV20-1.

Library preparation used PCR. These reads were obtained on an Illumina HiSeq 2500. To reduce PCR and sequencing biases, unique molecular identifiers were built into the TCR beta cDNA libraries. Some 500,000 cDNA molecules were obtained per 1 to 10 million input T cells, so each molecule approximated one T cell. The same protocol used for the earlier healthy control dataset was applied to prepare and sequence the patient libraries. Samples belonging to the same batch were prepared together, multiplexed and sequenced on a shared HiSeq lane. The published analysis was carried out like this. Raw barcoded reads were processed with MIGEC, discarding single-read molecular identifier groups before consensus assembly and CDR3 extraction. VDJtools was used for post-analysis of the clonotype tables, and diversity was normalized by down-sampling every dataset to the size of the smallest sample. Repertoire overlap clustering matched CDR3 amino acid but not nucleotide sequences to correct batch-related cross-sample contamination. TCRdb reanalyzed the raw reads on its own, using fastp at Q25 for trimming and MiXCR for clone calling, and kept in-frame beta chains. Under each unique CDR3 protein, matching rows form one entry showing the most common genes and DNA. These V and J calls originate from TCRdb's pipeline instead of the authors' own analysis. The sample has hundreds of thousands of distinct CDR3 sequences on record, 44% of them singletons. The top ten constitute about 1.5% of the sample.

Details on this clonotype: Its recognized antigen is unknown. The junction shows a germline mismatch at one end, possibly a read error.

To demonstrate the VDJtools post-analysis software, TCR beta repertoires were profiled from the peripheral blood of 10 to 15 young patients with multiple sclerosis. The multiple sclerosis patients were children and adolescents ranging in age from about 6 to 17 years. The cysteine opens and the phenylalanine closes a CDR3 of 13 amino acids. Of the read, only the CDR3 DNA is kept; its 39 bases are in frame from base 1. The rearrangement combines TRBV12-3 or TRBV12-4 with TRBJ1-1; the D gene is unclear. The sample consisted of blood. This receptor was obtained from a girl aged 5-17 years with multiple sclerosis. CDR3 region: CASSLLENTVAFF. The DNA reads as follows: TGTGCCAGCAGTTTACTGGAGAACACTGTAGCTTTCTTT.